Listed below are T cell receptor beta chains from one sample, sequenced in a study of blood T cell repertoires in COVID-19. The table came from immunoSEQ multiplex PCR; TCRdb's copy has only in-frame clones and leaves some out. The table shows a few hundred thousand clones, with around nine tenths occurring only once. The sample consisted of peripheral blood. Source of these receptors: a man aged 60 to 75 who had recovered from COVID-19. Both conserved end residues are part of each CDR3. A D gene is named only where the DNA matches it firmly. Not every row has a clone size; where given, it reads once, few, many or a size class.

size: NA
V: TRBV7-9
J: TRBJ2-3
D: TRBD2
DNA: TGTGCCAGCAGCTCCCTAGCGGGGGTAAGCACAGATACGCAGTATTTT
CDR3: CASSSLAGVSTDTQYF

size: NA
V: TRBV2
J: TRBJ2-3
D: TRBD2
DNA: TGTGCCAGCGGGGGGACTAGCGGGAGCTACACAGATACGCAGTATTTT
CDR3: CASGGTSGSYTDTQYF

size: NA
V: TRBV20-1
J: TRBJ1-3
D: NA
DNA: TGCAGTGCTAGTCGTTTCGGCTCTGGAAACACCATATATTTT
CDR3: CSASRFGSGNTIYF

size: NA
V: TRBV5-5
J: TRBJ2-7
D: TRBD2
DNA: TGTGCCAGCAGCTTGGCCTGGGGGGGCTCCTACGAGCAGTACTTC
CDR3: CASSLAWGGSYEQYF

size: once
V: TRBV4-1
J: TRBJ1-4
D: NA
DNA: TGCGCCAGCAGCCAAGAGGAGGGCCTTAATGAAAAACTGTTTTTT
CDR3: CASSQEEGLNEKLFF

size: NA
V: TRBV10-1
J: TRBJ2-7
D: NA
DNA: TGCGCCAGCAGTGACGGAGGGCCTTCCTACGAGCAGTACTTC
CDR3: CASSDGGPSYEQYF

size: NA
V: TRBV27
J: TRBJ2-1
D: TRBD2
DNA: TGTGCCAGCAGTTTAGCGGGGGCCTACAATGAGCAGTTCTTC
CDR3: CASSLAGAYNEQFF

size: once
V: TRBV19
J: TRBJ1-5
D: TRBD1
DNA: TGTGCCAGTAGTCCTCAGGGGGGTAGCAATCAGCCCCAGCATTTT
CDR3: CASSPQGGSNQPQHF

size: NA
V: TRBV10-1
J: TRBJ2-1
D: NA
DNA: TGCGCCAGCAGTGACACTAGCCGGGGCAATGAGCAGTTCTTC
CDR3: CASSDTSRGNEQFF

size: NA
V: TRBV29-1
J: TRBJ2-2
D: NA
DNA: TGCAGCGTGTCGTCGGGTTTCACCGGGGAGCTGTTTTTT
CDR3: CSVSSGFTGELFF

size: NA
V: TRBV27
J: TRBJ2-1
D: NA
DNA: TGTGCCAGCAGTTTTGGGGCGGGGTACAATGAGCAGTTCTTC
CDR3: CASSFGAGYNEQFF

size: NA
V: TRBV2
J: TRBJ2-1
D: NA
DNA: TGTGCCAGCAGTGACCTACTCCGTCAGTTCTTC
CDR3: CASSDLLRQFF

size: NA
V: TRBV4-2
J: TRBJ2-7
D: TRBD2
DNA: TGTGCCAGCAGCCAGATTAGCGGGGGGCCTGGGAACGAGCAGTACTTC
CDR3: CASSQISGGPGNEQYF

size: once
V: TRBV5-6
J: TRBJ2-5
D: NA
DNA: TGTGCCAGCAGCTTGCTTGTCCGGGTCAGCCCCCAAGAGACCCAGTACTTC
CDR3: CASSLLVRVSPQETQYF

size: NA
V: TRBV27
J: TRBJ1-6
D: TRBD1
DNA: TGTGCCAGCAGGTGGGACAGAAATTCACCCCTCCACTTT
CDR3: CASRWDRNSPLHF

size: NA
V: TRBV7-3
J: TRBJ2-6
D: NA
DNA: TGTGCCAGCAGCTTAACGAGCTCCTCTGGGGCCAACGTCCTGACTTTC
CDR3: CASSLTSSSGANVLTF

size: NA
V: TRBV28
J: TRBJ1-4
D: TRBD1
DNA: TGTGCCAGCTTCCCATGGGGACAGGCTAATGAAAAACTGTTTTTT
CDR3: CASFPWGQANEKLFF